The rows below give T cell receptor beta chains drawn from one sample of a study of siplizumab effects on memory and regulatory T cells. The assay was immunoSEQ multiplex PCR, and TCRdb's table has in-frame clones only and misses some. The sample consists of some 97,000 clones, roughly 94% of them appearing once. Sequencing was carried out using Tregs sorted from blood. The receptors come from a human donor in good health. Both conserved end residues are part of each CDR3. Rows may omit the clone size; those that give it use once, few, many or a size class.

NA	TRBV9	CASSVVGTGRTDTQYF
once	TRBV7-3	CASSPVDHEAFF
NA	TRBV6-1	CASSILAGRAYEQYF
NA	TRBV19	CASSPVGRGGSGQYF
NA	TRBV27	CASSFPRADGNTIYF
few	TRBV9	CASSVGTSGRGEQYF
NA	TRBV19	CASSIGLRAQEQYF
NA	TRBV28	CASRPGTGGSGYF
NA	TRBV18	CASSPFTGAPDEKLFF
NA	TRBV11-2	CASSLERNTEAFF
NA	TRBV7-2	CASSLRTSGGTYEQYF
NA	TRBV6-1	CASSYKNIQYF
NA	TRBV28	CASSSGRRTGELFF
NA	TRBV5-1	CASSPNRDEQYF
NA	TRBV6-1	CASRQGFSSYEQYF
NA	TRBV5-1	CASSAQGYEQYF
few	TRBV29-1	CSIDRGDGAFF
NA	TRBV18	CASSPTGINEQFF
NA	TRBV5-1	CASSSLAPNEQFF
few	TRBV18	CASSGQGNSGANVLTF
NA	TRBV28	CASSSIAIRAEQYF
NA	TRBV27	CASIRTSGGYNEQFF